Below, 26 T cell receptor beta chains from the same sample are listed, as sequenced in a study of Graves' ophthalmopathy and Graves' hyperthyroidism. The TCR beta CDR3 regions underwent amplification from RNA transcripts. RT-PCR with HTBI primers came first, then second-round multiplex PCR. Via MiXCR, TCRdb re-called the multiplex PCR reads, giving one row per CDR3 protein. The sample carries under 250,000 distinct CDR3 sequences, 25% to 30% recorded once. Sequenced input: peripheral blood. The receptors come from a man aged 50-60 years with Graves' ophthalmopathy.

This clonotype was seen ten or more times. The chain carries TRBV20-1 and TRBJ2-7; TRBD2 matches at 8 bases. Germline loops: CDR1 DFQATT, CDR2 SNEGSKA (reference sequence). V was pared by 3 bases and J by 7 bases, with 17 bases of the junction left unmatched. The CDR3 has 16 amino acids. CDR3 sequence reads: CSASPRVRAGVYEQYF. Here the CDR3 DNA reads TGCAGTGCTAGCCCCCGGGTGAGAGCGGGAGTATATGAGCAGTACTTC.

This clonotype was seen a handful of times. CDR3 nucleotides: TGTGCCAGCAGTTACAACGGGGGTTCCTACGAGCAGTACTTC. This sequence encodes CASSYNGGSYEQYF. The chain links TRBV6-5 to TRBJ2-7; tentatively, D is TRBD2 (6 bases). The CDR3 extends over 14 amino acids. Trimming stripped 2 bases from V and 1 base from J, with 9 bases between. The V gene's germline CDR1 is MNHEY and CDR2 SVGAGI.

The rearrangement joins TRBV15 to TRBJ1-6; 8 positions agree with TRBD1. The V gene end was trimmed by 0 bases and the J gene end by 6 bases; junction bases not matched to a gene: 4. The CDR3 loop spans 16 amino acids. The germline V gene has CDR1 LNHNV and CDR2 YYDKDF (reference sequence). CDR3 nucleotide sequence: TGTGCCACCAGCAGAGATCGGGACAGGAGTAATTCACCCCTCCACTTT. Translation: CATSRDRDRSNSPLHF.

The chain employs TRBV12-3 or TRBV12-4 and TRBJ1-2; no reliable D call. The CDR3 length is 13 residues. V gave up 4 bases and J gave up 4 bases, with 10 bases separating them. CDR3 sequence reads: CASSSTEVYGYTF. As DNA, the CDR3 is TGTGCCAGCAGTTCGACGGAGGTCTATGGCTACACCTTC.

The table lists this clonotype with many counts. The chain couples TRBV6-1 to TRBJ1-1, with D perhaps matching TRBD1 (6 bases). Germline V gives CDR1 MNHNS, CDR2 SASEGT. The CDR3 contains 15 residues. Trimming took 6 bases from V and 1 from J, leaving 15 bases between them. This CDR3 is CASSRGTKANTEAFF. As DNA, the CDR3 is TGTGCCAGCAGCCGCGGGACAAAAGCGAACACTGAAGCTTTCTTT.

This clonotype was counted ten times or more. V and J are TRBV19 and TRBJ2-5, with TRBD2 matching 7 bases. Trimming removed 8 bases from V and 8 bases from J; junction bases left unmatched: 20. The germline CDR1 and CDR2 sequences are LNHDA and SQIVND (reference sequence). This CDR3 has 16 amino acids. DNA of the CDR3: TGTGCCAGTTCGGCCTCTCATGCGGGAGCCCCGGGAACCCAGTACTTC. Protein sequence: CASSASHAGAPGTQYF.

The V call is TRBV7-2, the J call TRBJ2-7; TRBD1 is a possible D gene (6 bases). This CDR3 has 15 amino acids. V was clipped by 3 bases and J by 1 base, with 13 bases between them. The V gene's germline CDR1 is SGHTA and CDR2 FQGNSA. For the CDR3, the DNA is TGTGCCAGCAGCTTGGGGGCTAGTCTTTCCTACGAGCAGTACTTC. This translates into CASSLGASLSYEQYF.

This clonotype was counted ten times or more. The J gene is TRBJ1-5, the V gene TRBV2, with 11 bases matching TRBD1. CDR3 length: 14 residues. Germline lookup yields CDR1 SNHLY and CDR2 FYNNEI. J lost 4 bases, V lost 6 bases, and 2 bases had no gene match. The CDR3 here is CASRGQGGNQPQHF. The CDR3 DNA reads as TGTGCCAGCAGGGGACAGGGGGGGAATCAGCCCCAGCATTTT.

At least ten counts were recorded for this clonotype. The chain links TRBV6-1 to TRBJ1-1; 7 positions agree with TRBD1. Trimming removed 3 bases from V and 11 bases from J; junction bases left unmatched: 9. From germline, CDR1 is MNHNS and CDR2 SASEGT. The CDR3 runs to 13 residues. CDR3 region: CASSDASGQRAFF. The CDR3 DNA follows: TGTGCCAGCAGTGACGCATCGGGACAGCGGGCTTTCTTT.

This clonotype has at least ten counts. The J gene is TRBJ2-7, the V gene TRBV6-2 or TRBV6-3; tentative D call: TRBD1 (5 bases). With 0 bases removed from V and 3 bases from J, the gap between germline ends came to 9 bases. The CDR3 is made up of 14 amino acids. Germline loops: CDR1 MNHEY, CDR2 SVGEGT. The CDR3 sequence: CASSYSRQGYEQYF. The CDR3 nucleotides read TGTGCCAGCAGTTACTCTCGGCAGGGCTACGAGCAGTACTTC.

The table lists this clonotype with many counts. This chain joins TRBV7-2 and TRBJ2-7; tentatively, D is TRBD2 (7 bases). The germline V and J ends were trimmed by 2 bases and 0 bases, with 14 bases remaining between them. In germline, CDR1 is SGHTA, CDR2 FQGNSA. The CDR3 has 16 amino acids. The DNA for the CDR3 is TGTGCCAGCAGCTTAAGGGGGGGGGCTACCTCCTACGAGCAGTACTTC. This gives the protein CASSLRGGATSYEQYF.

This clonotype was counted at least ten times. At one boundary the junction diverges from the germline segment, which might be a read error. V usage is TRBV2 and J usage is TRBJ2-7, with a tentative D call TRBD1 (6 bases). There are 15 residues in the CDR3. The germline CDR1 and CDR2 sequences are SNHLY and FYNNEI. CDR3 coding DNA: TGTGCCAGCAGCGAAGGACAGCCAGCCCCCTACGAGCAGTACTTC. This sequence encodes CASSEGQPAPYEQYF.

This clonotype was observed many times. This chain connects TRBV27 to TRBJ2-7, with D tentatively TRBD1 (6 bases). Trimming took 2 bases from V and 0 from J, leaving 11 bases between them. CDR1 and CDR2 (germline): MNHEY, SMNVEV (reference sequence). The CDR3 spans 15 residues. CDR3 protein: CASSLGDMSSYEQYF. CDR3 sequence (DNA): TGTGCCAGCAGTTTAGGGGACATGAGCTCCTACGAGCAGTACTTC.

This clonotype was observed at least ten times. The chain is built from TRBV28 and TRBJ1-5, with 9 positions matching TRBD1. This CDR3 comprises 17 residues. Germline trimming cut 2 bases from V and 0 bases from J; bases unmatched to any gene: 5. Germline assignment: CDR1 MDHEN and CDR2 SYDVKM. CDR3 amino acids: CASSLVDRGYSNQPQHF. For the CDR3, the DNA is TGTGCCAGCAGTTTAGTGGACAGGGGTTATAGCAATCAGCCCCAGCATTTT.

In this sample, this clonotype turned up many times. Because the CDR3 is missing its conserved closing phenylalanine or tryptophan, this is likely a read error. The DNA is left out, because the CDR3 cannot be placed on it with certainty; the CDR3 is given as TCRdb lists it. The rearrangement uses TRBV19 and TRBJ2-7; the D call in the table, TRBD2, was not verified against the DNA. The CDR3 is 17 residues long, ends included. The germline gives CDR1 LNHDA, CDR2 SQIVND (reference sequence). CDR3 sequence reads: CASSRFPSGRYLSGGFI.

This clonotype turned up a few times. The rearrangement links TRBV6-2 or TRBV6-3 to TRBJ2-7; the match to TRBD2 covers 7 bases. CDR3 length: 15 residues. Germline V lookup: CDR1 MNHEY, CDR2 SVGEGT. Trimming at V came to 2 bases and at J to 2 bases, leaving 6 bases not matched to a gene. The CDR3 sequence is CASSYPWTSPYEQYF. CDR3 nucleotides: TGTGCCAGCAGTTACCCTTGGACTAGTCCCTACGAGCAGTACTTC.

The chain uses TRBV6-8 and TRBJ1-1; D uncertain. Germline CDR1 and CDR2: MNHGY and SAAAGT. The CDR3 loop spans 16 amino acids. V was trimmed by 3 bases and J by 3 bases, leaving 17 bases between them. CDR3 nucleotide sequence: TGTGCCAGCAGTTATGTGTGGAACGGTCCCTACACTGAAGCTTTCTTT. The encoded protein is CASSYVWNGPYTEAFF.

This clonotype was observed a few times. The chain combines TRBV30 with TRBJ2-2; the D call may be TRBD1 or TRBD2 (6 bases each). Trimming took 5 bases from V and 4 from J, leaving 17 bases between them. The CDR3 covers 15 residues. Germline CDR1 GTSNPN, CDR2 SVGIG (reference sequence). The DNA of the CDR3 is TGTGCCTGGGGTGCTAGCGCAGGGGCCACCGGGGAGCTGTTTTTT. It is translated as CAWGASAGATGELFF.

The rearrangement joins TRBV28 to TRBJ1-6; D is ambiguous. This CDR3 spans 11 amino acids. Germline V gives CDR1 MDHEN, CDR2 SYDVKM. V was shortened by 7 bases and J by 10 bases, with 8 bases between the two germline ends. CDR3 amino acids: CASTNESPLHF. The CDR3 bases are TGTGCCAGCACCAACGAATCACCCCTCCACTTT.

This clonotype appeared a few times. The rearrangement links TRBV6-1 to TRBJ1-5; possibly TRBD1 for D (5 bases). This CDR3 spans 16 amino acids. Trimming took 8 bases from V and 6 from J, leaving 23 bases between them. Germline values: CDR1 MNHNS, CDR2 SASEGT. This chain's CDR3 is CASGPRGTRAGQPQHF. In DNA, the CDR3 is TGTGCCAGCGGTCCACGGGGGACGCGGGCGGGTCAGCCCCAGCATTTT.

This clonotype was recorded many times. The rearrangement uses TRBV7-9 and TRBJ2-5; 13 bases fit TRBD2. Trimming at V came to 4 bases and at J to 6 bases, leaving 8 bases not matched to a gene. This CDR3 has 16 amino acids. Per germline, CDR1 SEHNR and CDR2 FQNEAQ (reference sequence). CDR3 amino acids: CASSSVLAGGPQTQYF. The CDR3 DNA sequence: TGTGCCAGCAGCTCGGTACTAGCGGGAGGGCCACAGACCCAGTACTTC. The complete variable domain, with remaining parts taken from reference TRBV7-9 and TRBJ2-5, reads DTGVSQNPRHKITKRGQNVTFRCDPISEHNRLYWYRQTLGQGPEFLTYFQNEAQLEKSRLLSDRFSAERPKGSFSTLEIQRTEQGDSAMYLCASSSVLAGGPQTQYFGPGTRLLVL.

This rearrangement joins TRBV30 to TRBJ1-1; D not certain. This CDR3 is 13 amino acids long. The germline V gene has CDR1 GTSNPN and CDR2 SVGIG (reference sequence). Trimming took 3 bases from V and 7 from J, leaving 15 bases between them. The CDR3 protein is CAWSPTVGNEAFF. The CDR3 nucleotides are TGTGCCTGGAGCCCCACGGTGGGAAATGAAGCTTTCTTT.

This clonotype appeared many times. The gene calls are TRBV19 and TRBJ1-5; D possibly corresponds to TRBD1 (6 bases). Trimming took off 10 bases at V and 2 bases at J, with 18 bases between the two ends. The CDR3 is made up of 15 amino acids. The germline V gene encodes CDR1 LNHDA and CDR2 SQIVND (reference sequence). In nucleotides, the CDR3 is TGTGCCACCAGTCCGGCGGGACACCGCAATCAGCCCCAGCATTTT. It translates to CATSPAGHRNQPQHF.

This clonotype was recorded at least ten times. The chain links TRBV28 to TRBJ1-6; TRBD1 might be the D (6 bases). Looked up from germline, CDR1 is MDHEN and CDR2 is SYDVKM. Trimming removed 3 bases at V and 14 bases at J, with 20 bases between. The CDR3 runs 15 residues. CDR3 in DNA: TGTGCCAGCAGTTTTTGGGATACAGGGATGGGTTCCCTCCACTTT. Its protein product is CASSFWDTGMGSLHF.

The V gene is TRBV28, the J gene TRBJ1-1; TRBD1 might be the D (5 bases). V lost 0 bases to trimming and J lost 10 bases, with 15 bases between them. Germline values: CDR1 MDHEN, CDR2 SYDVKM. The CDR3 sequence is 14 residues long. In nucleotides, the CDR3 is TGTGCCAGCAGTTTATGGTCAGGGCCGAGGCGAGCTTTCTTT. It is translated as CASSLWSGPRRAFF.

There are many counts of this clonotype. DNA for the CDR3: TGCAGCGTTAGTAGCGGGAGGGGAGAGACCCAGTACTTC. It specifies CSVSSGRGETQYF. The J gene is TRBJ2-5, the V gene TRBV29-1; TRBD2 matches 11 bases. J gave up 4 bases and V 5 bases, and 3 bases lay outside the gene matches. Per germline, CDR1 SQVTM and CDR2 ANQGSEA. This CDR3 comprises 13 residues.